These 14 T cell receptor beta chains were sequenced from one sample in a study of T cell repertoires in cytomegalovirus infection. A single record per CDR3 protein comes from TCRdb applying MiXCR to the reads. The table lists some 400,000 distinct CDR3 sequences, roughly 30% of them singletons. The sample comprised PBMCs. The origin of the receptors is a human donor in good health (CMV status not recorded). Some clones in this sample may be carry-over from other donors' samples.

As regards this clonotype: A read error may account for a junction end that differs from germline. This chain uses TRBV14 with TRBJ1-6; the D is unclear. In germline, CDR1 is SGHDN, CDR2 FVKESK. CDR3 length: 15 residues. In nucleotides, the CDR3 is TGTGCCAGCAGCTCACAGCACATCTATAATTCACCCCTCCCCTTT. Amino acids: CASSSQHIYNSPLPF.

With respect to this clonotype: As the CDR3 is not closed by the conserved phenylalanine or tryptophan, this likely results from a read error. The rearrangement links TRBV7-2 to TRBJ2-7; 8 nucleotides agree with TRBD2. The V gene's germline CDR1 is SGHTA and CDR2 FQGNSA. The CDR3 sequence is 13 residues long. CDR3 amino acids: CAISPRGGNEQYC. Here the CDR3 DNA reads TGTGCCATCAGCCCCCGGGGGGGTAACGAGCAGTACTGC.

This clonotype was picked up many times. The chain uses TRBV7-8 and TRBJ1-5; possibly TRBD1 for D (5 bases). V lost 5 bases and J 4 bases, leaving 15 bases between the germline ends. In germline, CDR1 is SGHVS, CDR2 FQNEAQ. The CDR3 extends over 15 amino acids. The CDR3, as DNA: TGTGCCAGCAGCCCAGGGAGGGACTTTAATCAGCCCCAGCATTTT. This translates into CASSPGRDFNQPQHF.

This clonotype occurred many times. This sequence joins TRBV7-2 and TRBJ2-5; TRBD1 matches at 10 bases. After removal of 4 bases from V and 5 bases from J, the junction contained 1 base not matched to a gene. Germline assignment: CDR1 SGHTA and CDR2 FQGNSA. The CDR3 loop spans 13 amino acids. CDR3: CASSWGQGETQYF. The CDR3 coding sequence is TGTGCCAGCAGCTGGGGACAGGGGGAGACCCAGTACTTC.

The chain couples TRBV6-1 to TRBJ1-5, with unresolved D. The CDR3 extends over 18 amino acids. V was clipped by 0 bases and J by 0 bases, with 15 bases between them. CDR1 is MNHNS and CDR2 is SASEGT in the germline V gene. The CDR3, as DNA: TGTGCCAGCAGTGAAGCGCCCTGGTTGGAGGATAGCAATCAGCCCCAGCATTTT. Translation gives CASSEAPWLEDSNQPQHF.

This clonotype was seen a few times. The chain recombines TRBV5-6 with TRBJ1-3; 8 bases fit TRBD1. This CDR3 is built from 14 residues. Germline CDR1 and CDR2: SGHDT and YYEEEE. The trim removed 5 bases at V and 3 bases at J, leaving 4 bases unmatched. CDR3 loop: CASSLTGVGNTIYF. Here the CDR3 DNA reads TGTGCCAGCAGTTTGACAGGGGTTGGAAACACCATATATTTT.

This clonotype was counted between two and nine times. The chain combines TRBV5-4 with TRBJ1-2, with 9 positions matching TRBD1. The CDR3 sequence is 16 residues long. After removal of 3 bases from V and 4 bases from J, the junction contained 10 bases not matched to a gene. Germline CDR1 SGHNT, CDR2 YYREEE (reference sequence). CDR3 in amino acids: CASSSEVGQGFYGYTF. CDR3 bases: TGTGCCAGCAGCTCGGAAGTGGGACAGGGCTTCTATGGCTACACCTTC.

As concerns this clonotype: The conserved phenylalanine or tryptophan normally closing the CDR3 is absent here, so this likely arose from a read error. The chain is built from TRBV7-8 and TRBJ2-3; a weak D match, TRBD2 (7 bases). Germline V CDR1 and CDR2: SGHVS, FQNEAQ. The CDR3 totals 15 residues. CDR3 bases: TGTGCCAGCATCTTAGTTGCGGGGGCGGGGTGGACGCAGTATTGT. Translated: CASILVAGAGWTQYC.

V is TRBV19 and J is TRBJ2-2, with D perhaps matching TRBD1 (6 bases). Germline V lookup: CDR1 LNHDA, CDR2 SQIVND (reference sequence). V lost 3 bases and J 4 bases, leaving 18 bases between the germline ends. The CDR3 sequence is 17 residues long. CDR3 DNA: TGTGCCAGTAGTATCCCCGACAGGTTCGAGAGCACCGGGGAGCTGTTTTTT. Its translation is CASSIPDRFESTGELFF.

V usage is TRBV20-1 and J usage is TRBJ1-6; the D gene is possibly TRBD1 (6 bases). The V end was cut by 4 bases, the J end by 8 bases, with 18 bases between. This CDR3 is built from 15 residues. Germline CDR1 and CDR2: DFQATT and SNEGSKA (reference sequence). The CDR3 DNA follows: TGCAGTGCTACCGAGACGGGGGCAGATTATTCACCCCTCCACTTT. Translating gives CSATETGADYSPLHF.

This sequence joins TRBV20-1 and TRBJ2-5, with TRBD2 identical over 8 bases. There are 12 residues in the CDR3. Looked up from germline, CDR1 is DFQATT and CDR2 is SNEGSKA (reference sequence). V lost 5 bases, J lost 5 bases, and 4 bases stayed unmatched. In nucleotides, the CDR3 is TGCAGTGCTTCGGGACTAGTGGAGACCCAGTACTTC. Protein product: CSASGLVETQYF.

This clonotype was seen a handful of times. The V call is TRBV29-1, the J call TRBJ1-5; D might be TRBD1 (6 bases). CDR3 size: 13 residues. Germline CDR1 SQVTM, CDR2 ANQGSEA. The V end was cut by 2 bases, the J end by 6 bases, with 11 bases between. The CDR3 sequence is CSVEMGAGQPQHF. Written as DNA, the CDR3 is TGCAGCGTTGAAATGGGGGCAGGTCAGCCCCAGCATTTT.

J is TRBJ2-7 and V is TRBV19; TRBD1 matches at 9 bases. CDR3 length equals 17 residues. V trimming: 4 bases; J trimming: 2 bases; junction bases outside the gene matches: 12. Germline V gene sequence: CDR1 LNHDA, CDR2 SQIVND (reference sequence). In DNA form, the CDR3 reads TGTGCCAGTAGTACCCTCTTCGGGACAGGGCTTACCTACGAGCAGTACTTC. This translates into CASSTLFGTGLTYEQYF.

This clonotype was seen ten or more times. This rearrangement joins TRBV7-6 to TRBJ1-5; TRBD1 aligns across 7 bases. CDR3 length: 14 residues. V lost 7 bases, J lost 5 bases, and 8 bases stayed unmatched. The germline gives CDR1 SGHVS, CDR2 FNYEAQ. The DNA for the CDR3 is TGTGCCAGCACCCAACGACAGGGCGATCAGCCCCAGCATTTT. Translating gives CASTQRQGDQPQHF.